This TCR beta chain stems from a study of cytomegalovirus exposure and HLA in healthy donors. Study conclusions and caveats: As a later analysis revealed, the rate of TCR association differed by HLA locus, with DRB1 most and HLA-C fewest. Cytomegalovirus association was assigned to approximately 180 TCR beta chains.

In the case of this clone: Antigen specificity is unknown.

Trimming removed 0 bases at V and 3 bases at J, with 12 bases between. Germline lookup yields CDR1 SGHAT and CDR2 FQNNGV. CDR3 length: 16 amino acids. The PCR made use of 60 Vbeta and 13 Jbeta primers. Sequenced by immunoSEQ multiplex PCR; TCRdb stores in-frame clones only, minus some. The sample comprises roughly 200,000 clones, around three quarters of which are singletons, and 1.5% to 2% rests with the top ten. Donors had nominal health at sampling but likely had unrecorded immune exposures. The V call is TRBV11-2, the J call TRBJ1-5, with D possibly being TRBD1 (6 bases). The source of this sequence is a man aged 25 to 45 in good health and CMV-seronegative. The sample consisted of PBMCs. CDR3 protein: CASSLEGQTPNQPQHF. The CDR3 region has the DNA TGTGCCAGCAGCTTAGAAGGACAGACGCCCAATCAGCCCCAGCATTTT. The full variable domain, with the rest looked up from reference TRBV11-2 and TRBJ1-5, is EAGVAQSPRYKIIEKRQSVAFWCNPISGHATLYWYQQILGQGPKLLIQFQNNGVVDDSQLPKDRFSAERLKGVDSTLKIQPAKLEDSAVYLCASSLEGQTPNQPQHFGDGTRLSIL.